The T cell receptor (beta chain) described here comes from a study of shared clonotypes between healthy human individuals. Study-wide background: In total, the donors were two women and three men aged 18 to 49.

CDR3 length: 13 amino acids. CDR1 and CDR2 from the germline V gene are MNHEY and SVGAGI. The V end lost 6 bases, the J end lost 4 bases, and 13 bases lay between the germline ends. A deep-level run was used for the assay. TCRdb's copy holds only in-frame clones and misses some; the assay was immunoSEQ multiplex PCR. The profile shows approximately 2,000,000 clones, around 90% of them singletons. The genes are TRBV6-5 and TRBJ2-7; D is unresolved. What was sequenced was naive CD4+ T cells from PBMCs. The subset: CD45RA+ positively selected. The clonotype comes from a man aged 18 to 35 in good health. Some clones in this sample may be carry-over from other donors' samples. In DNA, the CDR3 is TGTGCCAGCAGCCGCCCGGACGGATACGAGCAGTACTTC. Translation: CASSRPDGYEQYF.